The 13 T cell receptor beta chains listed next were all sequenced from one sample in a study of T cell responses to AZD1222 COVID-19 vaccine. The method was immunoSEQ multiplex PCR; TCRdb's version includes in-frame clones alone and lacks a portion of them. The data show tens of thousands of clones, about nine tenths seen once. Sequenced material: peripheral blood, taken 28 days after the second AZD1222 dose. All receptors derive from an adult who received the AZD1222 COVID-19 vaccine.

The chain employs TRBV19 and TRBJ1-5; TRBD1 matches at 7 bases. CDR1 is LNHDA, CDR2 SQIVND, per germline (reference sequence). Trimming took 10 bases from V and 7 from J; bases not matched to a gene: 13. CDR3 size: 14 residues. The CDR3 DNA reads as TGTGCCACCTCCAGACAGGGCGGAAACCAGCCCCAGCATTTT. Translated: CATSRQGGNQPQHF.

The chain links TRBV2 to TRBJ1-1, with unresolved D. V was trimmed by 4 bases and J by 3 bases, leaving 9 bases between them. The CDR3 consists of 13 residues. Germline CDR1 reads SNHLY; CDR2 reads FYNNEI. As DNA, the CDR3 is TGTGCCAGCAGTGTGAGGGCGGACACTGAAGCTTTCTTT. It yields the protein CASSVRADTEAFF.

This chain uses TRBV3-1 (or the pseudogene TRBV3-2) with TRBJ1-1, with D tentatively TRBD1 (6 bases). V lost 1 base and J 1 base, leaving 13 bases between the germline ends. Germline CDR1 is LGHDT and CDR2 is YNNKEL (reference sequence). The CDR3 is 16 residues long. The CDR3 DNA sequence: TGTGCCAGCAGCCAAGTTGGCCGGGACACGAACACTGAAGCTTTCTTT. Translation: CASSQVGRDTNTEAFF.

The V and J genes are TRBV7-9 and TRBJ1-2; 7 nucleotides line up with TRBD1. V lost 6 bases and J lost 10; bases outside the gene matches: 14. The germline gives CDR1 SEHNR, CDR2 FQNEAQ (reference sequence). The length of the CDR3 is 14 residues. DNA of the CDR3: TGTGCCAGCAGTCCCATGTTCCGGGACAGATACTACACCTTC. As protein: CASSPMFRDRYYTF.

The CDR3 coding sequence is TGTGCCATCAGGGACAGGGGCGTCGCAGAGACCCAGTACTTC. Translation: CAIRDRGVAETQYF. The V call is TRBV10-3, the J call TRBJ2-5; TRBD1 aligns across 9 bases. CDR1 and CDR2 from the germline V gene are ENHRY and SYGVKD. V lost 6 bases and J lost 4; bases outside the gene matches: 6. The CDR3 spans 14 residues.

This chain uses TRBV11-3 with TRBJ2-1; maybe TRBD2 (7 bases). The CDR3 consists of 15 residues. Trimming took 5 bases from V and 7 from J, leaving 18 bases between them. From germline, CDR1 is SGHNT and CDR2 YENEEA. CDR3 residues: CASSDMAGARNEQFF. CDR3 nucleotide sequence: TGTGCCAGCAGCGATATGGCGGGGGCGCGAAATGAGCAGTTCTTC.

The chain carries TRBV9 and TRBJ2-1; tentative D call: TRBD2 (5 bases). The V gene lost 7 bases and the J gene lost 8 bases, with 10 bases spanning the gap. Germline V gene sequence: CDR1 SGDLS, CDR2 YYNGEE. The CDR3 length is 11 residues. The CDR3 DNA is TGTGCCAGCGGCGGGTTTGATGAGCAGTTCTTC. Protein sequence: CASGGFDEQFF.

The sample holds one count of this clone. The rearrangement joins TRBV9 to TRBJ1-2; D call uncertain. The CDR3 loop spans 14 amino acids. The germline V gene encodes CDR1 SGDLS and CDR2 YYNGEE. Between the trimmed V and J ends, which lost 0 bases and 7 bases, there was a span of 13 bases. The DNA for the CDR3 is TGTGCCAGCAGCGTAGACCCGGAGCTGGGTGGCTACACCTTC. Translation gives CASSVDPELGGYTF.

This chain connects TRBV5-4 to TRBJ1-6; a possible D gene is TRBD1 (6 bases). Germline-derived CDR1 and CDR2 are SGHNT and YYREEE (reference sequence). The CDR3 is made up of 14 amino acids. Deletions cut 6 bases from V and 7 bases from J, with 14 bases between. CDR3 in amino acids: CASNSPGDNSPLHF. In DNA form, the CDR3 reads TGTGCCAGCAACTCTCCAGGGGACAATTCACCCCTCCACTTT.

The genes are TRBV5-1 and TRBJ2-3; D gene uncertain. Germline CDR1 SGHRS, CDR2 YFSETQ. CDR3 size: 13 residues. V was pared by 0 bases and J by 2 bases, with 4 bases between. The CDR3 DNA reads TGCGCCAGCAGCTTGGTTAACACAGATACGCAGTATTTT. This encodes CASSLVNTDTQYF.

The chain links TRBV14 to TRBJ1-6; perhaps TRBD1 as D (6 bases). The germline V gene encodes CDR1 SGHDN and CDR2 FVKESK. The CDR3 consists of 19 residues. V dropped 0 bases and J dropped 0 bases, with 15 bases sitting between them. CDR3 sequence reads: CASSQDTRGGVSYNSPLHF. In nucleotides, the CDR3 is TGTGCCAGCAGCCAAGATACGAGAGGGGGGGTCTCCTATAATTCACCCCTCCACTTT.

This clone was counted only a few times. The chain uses TRBV3-1 (or the pseudogene TRBV3-2) and TRBJ1-2, with TRBD1 identical over 12 bases. V trimming: 3 bases; J trimming: 7 bases; junction bases outside the gene matches: 6. The CDR3 length is 15 residues. Per the germline V gene, CDR1 is LGHDT and CDR2 is YNNKEL (reference sequence). The DNA of the CDR3 is TGTGCCAGCAGCCATACCGGGACAGGGGGCGGTGGCTACACCTTC. Its translation: CASSHTGTGGGGYTF.

The chain uses TRBV5-5 and TRBJ2-7, with 12 bases that match TRBD2. The trim removed 3 bases at V and 5 bases at J, leaving 9 bases unmatched. The CDR3 has 16 amino acids. Germline values: CDR1 SGHKS, CDR2 YYEKEE (reference sequence). CDR3 bases: TGTGCCAGCAGCTATTTAACTAGCGGGGGGATTGACGAGCAGTACTTC. Translating gives CASSYLTSGGIDEQYF.